This T cell receptor (beta chain) was captured in a study of T cell changes during pregnancy in multiple sclerosis. Assay used: immunoSEQ multiplex PCR; TCRdb lists only in-frame clones, some missing. The repertoire includes under 50,000 clones, 90% to 95% of them detected once, and around 4.7% sits in the top ten. This TCR derives from a female donor with multiple sclerosis, enrolled in a pregnancy study. The starting material was CD8+ T cells from peripheral blood mononuclear cells, obtained in the first trimester of pregnancy.

The CDR3 DNA is TGCGCCAGCAGCCAGGGAGCGGGAGTTTACGAGCAGTACTTC. Its protein is CASSQGAGVYEQYF. The chain combines TRBV4-1 with TRBJ2-7; 8 bases are a match to TRBD2. In germline, CDR1 is MGHRA, CDR2 YSYEKL. This CDR3 region has 14 residues. V was clipped by 3 bases and J by 4 bases; unmatched bases: 5.